A selection of T cell receptor beta chains follows, all from one sample in a study of T cell repertoires in cytomegalovirus infection. TCRdb passed the reads through MiXCR, listing each CDR3 protein once. The table lists 250,000 to 400,000 distinct CDR3 sequences, 20% to 30% of them singletons. Their cognate antigens are unknown. Sequences were derived from cultured PBMCs, sampled from culture after CMV antigen stimulation. The origin of the receptors is a human donor in good health (CMV status not recorded). Some clones in this sample may be carry-over from other donors' samples. Both conserved end residues are part of each CDR3. D genes are given only for firm matches. Size values are once, few and many counts, or a class for expanded clones, and some rows have none.

size	V	D	J	DNA	CDR3
many	TRBV4-3	-	TRBJ2-1	TGCGCCAGCAGCCAAGTCCCCGAGAACAATGAGCAGTTCTTC	CASSQVPENNEQFF
few	TRBV19	-	TRBJ1-2	TGTGCCAGTAGTATAGGAGGGATCCAGTCTGGCTACACCTTC	CASSIGGIQSGYTF
few	TRBV7-9	-	TRBJ2-3	TGTGCCAGCCGAATGGGGGACCATAGCACAGATACGCAGTATTTT	CASRMGDHSTDTQYF
few	TRBV20-1	TRBD2	TRBJ2-3	TGCAGTGCCGCGACTAGCCCTCTCACAGATACGCAGTATTTT	CSAATSPLTDTQYF
-	TRBV24-1	-	TRBJ2-1	TGTGCCACCAGTCGCCTCGCCAATGAGCAGTTCTTC	CATSRLANEQFF
-	TRBV7-2	-	TRBJ2-1	TGTGCCAGCAGCCCTGTAGGCGGTGGTGGCAATGAGCAGTTCTTC	CASSPVGGGGNEQFF
-	TRBV4-1	TRBD1	TRBJ2-3	TGCGCCAGCAGCCAAGAGGTGGGGACAGGCACAGATACGCAGTATTTT	CASSQEVGTGTDTQYF
-	TRBV27	-	TRBJ2-1	TGTGCCAGCAGTTTAGAGGCCCGAAGGCTGTTCTTC	CASSLEARRLFF
-	TRBV5-4	-	TRBJ1-4	TGTGCCAGCAGCTTGTCAAACGAGGATGAAAAACTGTTTTTT	CASSLSNEDEKLFF
many	TRBV7-8	-	TRBJ2-1	TGTGCCAGCAGCCCCGTTGGCGGGGGCTCATCGGATGAGCAGTTCTTC	CASSPVGGGSSDEQFF
few	TRBV12-3/TRBV12-4	TRBD2	TRBJ2-3	TGTGCCAGCAGTGGCCTTGCTAGCGGGAGGGCCTGGGATACGCAGTATTTT	CASSGLASGRAWDTQYF
-	TRBV5-4	-	TRBJ2-5	TGTGCCAGCAGCTTTCGTAGCGAAATCGAGACCCAGTACTTC	CASSFRSEIETQYF
few	TRBV7-2	-	TRBJ2-4	TGTGCCAGCAGCTTACTGTTTCTAGCCAAAAACATTCAGTACTTC	CASSLLFLAKNIQYF
few	TRBV25-1	TRBD1	TRBJ2-1	TGTGCCAGCAGTAAACAGGGGGCTAGGGAGCAGTTCTTC	CASSKQGAREQFF
few	TRBV6-1	-	TRBJ1-1	TGTGCCAGCAGCCCGATGGGGAACACTGAAGCTTTCTTT	CASSPMGNTEAFF
-	TRBV12-3/TRBV12-4	TRBD2	TRBJ2-1	TGTGCCAGCAGGACCGGGACTAGTATGGAGAATGAGCAGTTCTTC	CASRTGTSMENEQFF
-	TRBV6-2/TRBV6-3	TRBD2	TRBJ2-1	TGTGCCAGCAGTTACTCGATCGGTCCGAAAGAACCGGGACTAACCTACAATGAGCAGTTCTTC	CASSYSIGPKEPGLTYNEQFF
-	TRBV4-2	-	TRBJ2-7	TGTGCCAGCAGCCAAGATCCAGCCGGCCCGGGCGGCTCCTACGAGCAGTACTTC	CASSQDPAGPGGSYEQYF
-	TRBV27	TRBD2	TRBJ2-7	TGTGCCAGCAGTTTAAGCGGGAGGATCAACGAGCAGTACTTC	CASSLSGRINEQYF
many	TRBV7-8	TRBD2	TRBJ2-1	TGTGCCAGCAGCTTAGGGGGGCCGGGGGGGGCGACTGAGCAGTTCTTC	CASSLGGPGGATEQFF
many	TRBV7-2	-	TRBJ2-1	TGTGCCAGCAGCTTAGCGGATGGAGGGGGCGCTTACAATGAGCAGTTCTTC	CASSLADGGGAYNEQFF
-	TRBV24-1	-	TRBJ2-1	TGTGCCACCAGTGATTTCATGGGTGGTGGTCTCGGCTACAATGAGCAGTTCTTC	CATSDFMGGGLGYNEQFF
few	TRBV19	-	TRBJ2-5	TGTGCCAGTAGTATAGCTTCCAGCCTCCGGGAGACCCAGTACTTC	CASSIASSLRETQYF
once	TRBV28	TRBD1	TRBJ2-7	TGTGCCAGCAGTTCCTCCGGGACAGGTACCTACGAGCGGTACTTC	CASSSSGTGTYERYF
few	TRBV4-1	TRBD2	TRBJ2-3	TGCGCCAGCAGCCAAGCCCCTAGCGGGATACCAGATACGCAGTATTTT	CASSQAPSGIPDTQYF
-	TRBV20-1	-	TRBJ2-7	TGCAGTGCTAGCGGTCAGGAGGGGACCTACGAGCAGTACTTC	CSASGQEGTYEQYF
-	TRBV4-1	TRBD2	TRBJ2-3	TGCGCCAGCAGCCAAGCAACTAGCGTCACAGATACGCAGTATTTT	CASSQATSVTDTQYF
-	TRBV7-8	-	TRBJ2-7	TGTGCCAGCTCGGGGACCTACGAGCAGTACTTC	CASSGTYEQYF
-	TRBV19	TRBD1	TRBJ1-1	TGTGCCAGTAGTATTGGAACAGGGGTGAACACTGAAGCTTTCTTT	CASSIGTGVNTEAFF
-	TRBV6-2/TRBV6-3	-	TRBJ2-2	TGTGCCAGCAGTTTCCCACCGAGGGACACCGGGGAGCTGTTTTTT	CASSFPPRDTGELFF
-	TRBV15	-	TRBJ2-6	TGTGCCACCAGTAGTTTGGCTGGGGCCAACGTCCTGACTTTC	CATSSLAGANVLTF
many	TRBV12-3/TRBV12-4	-	TRBJ2-5	TGTGCCAGCAGTTTACTCCTAGGGGGAGAGACCCAGTACTTC	CASSLLLGGETQYF
-	TRBV5-1	TRBD2	TRBJ2-1	TGCGCCAGCAGCCCTGGACTAGCGGGACCACGCAATGAGCAGTTCTTC	CASSPGLAGPRNEQFF
-	TRBV5-4	TRBD2	TRBJ2-1	TGTGCCAGCAGCTTGGGGGGACTAGCGGGAACAGATGAGCAGTTCTTC	CASSLGGLAGTDEQFF
-	TRBV12-3/TRBV12-4	TRBD2	TRBJ2-7	TGTGCCAGCAGTTTAAAAGCGGGAGAGATCTACGAGCAGTACTTC	CASSLKAGEIYEQYF
many	TRBV7-2	-	TRBJ2-5	TGTGCCACGTCCGATTTGGAGACCCAGTACTTC	CATSDLETQYF
-	TRBV19	-	TRBJ2-1	TGTGCCAGTAGTATAGCCTCGGGAACCTACAATGAGCAGTTCTTC	CASSIASGTYNEQFF
few	TRBV7-8	TRBD2	TRBJ2-1	TGTGCCAGCAGCCCACGGGCGGGAGCTGGGTACAATGAGCAGTTCTTC	CASSPRAGAGYNEQFF
-	TRBV20-1	TRBD2	TRBJ2-5	TGCAGTGCTAGCGGGAGGCGAAGCCAAGAGACCCAGTACTTC	CSASGRRSQETQYF
-	TRBV7-3	-	TRBJ2-1	TGTGCCAGCAGCCAAACCGGGACAGCCTTTCACTCTAGCGGCAAGGGGGTGGACAATGAGCAGTTCTTC	CASSQTGTAFHSSGKGVDNEQFF
few	TRBV11-2	TRBD2	TRBJ2-1	TGTGCCAGCACCCGGCCCGGGGGGAGGGGCAGTGAGCAGTTCTTC	CASTRPGGRGSEQFF
-	TRBV25-1	-	TRBJ1-6	TGTGCCAGCAGTGAATTCCGGGGGGCAGGGTCACCCCTCCACTTT	CASSEFRGAGSPLHF
few	TRBV7-2	TRBD2	TRBJ2-7	TGTGCCAGCAGCCAGGGTGTCGGCGGGAGCGCTTTTGCCTACGAGCAGTACTTC	CASSQGVGGSAFAYEQYF
few	TRBV28	-	TRBJ1-2	TGTGCCAGCAGTCCCGCCCTAGGGGGTCAATATGGCTACACCTTC	CASSPALGGQYGYTF
few	TRBV10-3	TRBD1	TRBJ1-2	TGTGCCATCAGTGAGTCCTTGGGACAGGGATGGGGCTACACCTTC	CAISESLGQGWGYTF